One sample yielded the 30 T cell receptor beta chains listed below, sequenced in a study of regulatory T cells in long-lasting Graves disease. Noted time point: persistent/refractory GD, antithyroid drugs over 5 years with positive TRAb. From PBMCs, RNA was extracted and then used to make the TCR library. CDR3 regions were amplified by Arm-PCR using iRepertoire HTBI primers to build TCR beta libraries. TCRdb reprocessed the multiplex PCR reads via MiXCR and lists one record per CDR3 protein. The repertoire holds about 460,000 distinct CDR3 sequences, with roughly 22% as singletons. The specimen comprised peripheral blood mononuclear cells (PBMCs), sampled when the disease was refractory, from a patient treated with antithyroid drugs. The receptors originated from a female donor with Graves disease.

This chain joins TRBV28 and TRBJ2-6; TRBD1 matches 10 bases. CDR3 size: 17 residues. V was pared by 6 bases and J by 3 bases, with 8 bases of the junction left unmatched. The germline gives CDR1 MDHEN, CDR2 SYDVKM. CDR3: CASSFQTGGVGANVLTF. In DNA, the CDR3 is TGTGCCAGCAGCTTTCAGACAGGGGGCGTTGGGGCCAACGTCCTGACTTTC.

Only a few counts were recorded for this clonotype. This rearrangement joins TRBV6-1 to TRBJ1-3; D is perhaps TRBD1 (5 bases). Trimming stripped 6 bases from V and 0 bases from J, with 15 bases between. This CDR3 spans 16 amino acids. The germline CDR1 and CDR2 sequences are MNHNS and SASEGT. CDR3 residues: CASSRLRDLSGNTIYF. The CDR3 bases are TGTGCCAGCAGCAGACTCAGGGATCTCTCTGGAAACACCATATATTTT.

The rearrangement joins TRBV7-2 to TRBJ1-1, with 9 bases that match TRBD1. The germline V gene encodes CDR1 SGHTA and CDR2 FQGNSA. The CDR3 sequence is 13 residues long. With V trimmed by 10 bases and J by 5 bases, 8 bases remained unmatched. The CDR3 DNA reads TGTGCCAACAAGGGACAGGGAGAAACTGAAGCTTTCTTT. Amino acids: CANKGQGETEAFF.

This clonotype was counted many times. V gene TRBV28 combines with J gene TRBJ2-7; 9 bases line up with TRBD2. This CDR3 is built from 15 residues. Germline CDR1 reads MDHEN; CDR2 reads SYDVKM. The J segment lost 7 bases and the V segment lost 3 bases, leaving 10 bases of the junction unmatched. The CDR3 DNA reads TGTGCCAGCAGTTTCGCGCTAGCGGGGTCCGGGGAGCAGTACTTC. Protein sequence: CASSFALAGSGEQYF.

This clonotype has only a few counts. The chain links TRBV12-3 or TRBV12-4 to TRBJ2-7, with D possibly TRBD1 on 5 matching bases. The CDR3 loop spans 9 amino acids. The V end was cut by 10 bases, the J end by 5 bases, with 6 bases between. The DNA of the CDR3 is TGTGCCACCAGGGACGAGCAGTACTTC. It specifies CATRDEQYF.

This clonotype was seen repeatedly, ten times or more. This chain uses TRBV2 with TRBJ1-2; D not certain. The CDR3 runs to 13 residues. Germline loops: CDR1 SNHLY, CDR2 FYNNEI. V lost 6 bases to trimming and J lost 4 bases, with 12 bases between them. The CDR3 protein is CASRRGGPYGYTF. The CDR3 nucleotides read TGTGCCAGCAGAAGAGGAGGGCCCTATGGCTACACCTTC. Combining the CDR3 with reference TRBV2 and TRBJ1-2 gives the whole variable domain EPEVTQTPSHQVTQMGQEVILRCVPISNHLYFYWYRQILGQKVEFLVSFYNNEISEKSEIFDDQFSVERPDGSNFTLKIRSTKLEDSAMYFCASRRGGPYGYTFGSGTRLTVV.

DNA for the CDR3: TGCAGTGCTAGGGGTTTTAGCGGGGGGGCCATGGCCGGGGAGCTGTTTTTT. It specifies CSARGFSGGAMAGELFF. This chain connects TRBV20-1 to TRBJ2-2, with 11 nucleotides matching TRBD2. The length of the CDR3 is 17 residues. The J segment lost 6 bases and the V segment lost 3 bases, leaving 12 bases of the junction unmatched. CDR1 and CDR2 (germline): DFQATT, SNEGSKA (reference sequence).

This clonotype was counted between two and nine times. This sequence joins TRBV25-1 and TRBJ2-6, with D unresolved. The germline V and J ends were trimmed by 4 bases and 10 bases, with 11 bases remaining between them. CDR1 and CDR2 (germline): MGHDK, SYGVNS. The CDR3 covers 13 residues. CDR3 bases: TGTGCCAGCAGTGTTCCAGCCTCAAACGTCCTGACTTTC. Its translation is CASSVPASNVLTF. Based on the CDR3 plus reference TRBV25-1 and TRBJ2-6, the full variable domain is EADIYQTPRYLVIGTGKKITLECSQTMGHDKMYWYQQDPGMELHLIHYSYGVNSTEKGDLSSESTVSRIRTEHFPLTLESARPSHTSQYLCASSVPASNVLTFGAGSRLTVL.

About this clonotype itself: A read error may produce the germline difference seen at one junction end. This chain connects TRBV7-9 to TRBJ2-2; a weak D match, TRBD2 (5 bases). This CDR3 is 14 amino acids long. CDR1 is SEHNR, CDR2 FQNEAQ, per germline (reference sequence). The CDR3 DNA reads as TGTGCCAGCAGCTTGGCGGCGAACACCGGGAAGCTGTTTTTT. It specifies CASSLAANTGKLFF.

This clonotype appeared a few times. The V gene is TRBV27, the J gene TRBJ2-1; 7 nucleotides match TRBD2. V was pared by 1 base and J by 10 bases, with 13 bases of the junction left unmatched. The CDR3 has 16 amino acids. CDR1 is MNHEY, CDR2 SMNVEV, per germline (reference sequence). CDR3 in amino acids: CASSLLLTSENLEQFF. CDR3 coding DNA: TGTGCCAGCAGTTTATTGTTAACTAGCGAGAACTTGGAGCAGTTCTTC.

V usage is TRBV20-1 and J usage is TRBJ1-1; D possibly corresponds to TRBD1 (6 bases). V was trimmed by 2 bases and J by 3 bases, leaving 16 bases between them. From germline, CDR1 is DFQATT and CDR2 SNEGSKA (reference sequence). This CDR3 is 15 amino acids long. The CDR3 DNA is TGCAGTGCTAGAAATCCGACACAGGGCGACACTGAAGCTTTCTTT. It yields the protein CSARNPTQGDTEAFF.

The CDR3 region has the DNA TGCAGTGCTAGGGGGGGGAGGAACCGCGCTGAAGCTTTCTTT. It codes for CSARGGRNRAEAFF. The chain links TRBV20-1 to TRBJ1-1; TRBD1 might be the D (5 bases). V lost 3 bases to trimming and J lost 6 bases, with 17 bases between them. Per the germline V gene, CDR1 is DFQATT and CDR2 is SNEGSKA (reference sequence). This CDR3 contains 14 residues.

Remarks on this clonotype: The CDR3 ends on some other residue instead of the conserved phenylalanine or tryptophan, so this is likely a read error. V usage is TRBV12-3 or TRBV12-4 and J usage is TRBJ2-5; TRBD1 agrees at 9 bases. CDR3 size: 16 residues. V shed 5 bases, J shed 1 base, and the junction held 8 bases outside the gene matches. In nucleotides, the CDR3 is TGTGCCAGCAGTACCGGGACAGGGTCAATCCAAGAGACCCAGTACCTC. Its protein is CASSTGTGSIQETQYL.

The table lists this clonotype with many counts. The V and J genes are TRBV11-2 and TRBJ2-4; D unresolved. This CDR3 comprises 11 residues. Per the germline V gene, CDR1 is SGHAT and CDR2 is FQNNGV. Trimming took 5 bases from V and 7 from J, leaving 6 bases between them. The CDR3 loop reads CASSRMNIQYF. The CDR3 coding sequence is TGTGCCAGCAGCAGAATGAACATTCAGTACTTC.

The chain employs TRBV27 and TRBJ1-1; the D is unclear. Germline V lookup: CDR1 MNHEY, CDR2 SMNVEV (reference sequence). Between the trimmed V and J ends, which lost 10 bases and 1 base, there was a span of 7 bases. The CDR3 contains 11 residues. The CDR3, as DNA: TGTGCCACCAGAAGGAACACTGAAGCTTTCTTT. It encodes CATRRNTEAFF.

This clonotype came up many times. This CDR3 reads CASSLSVLLGTEAFF. The CDR3 DNA reads as TGTGCCAGCAGTTTATCCGTCCTCCTGGGAACTGAAGCTTTCTTT. This sequence joins TRBV27 and TRBJ1-1, with D unresolved. The CDR3 is 15 residues long. The germline V gene has CDR1 MNHEY and CDR2 SMNVEV (reference sequence). V was pared by 0 bases and J by 5 bases, with 13 bases between.

This CDR3 is CASSYSIYQASGANVLTF. The CDR3 DNA follows: TGTGCCAGCAGTTACTCGATATATCAAGCCTCTGGGGCCAACGTCCTGACTTTC. The V and J genes are TRBV6-6 and TRBJ2-6; D is undetermined. The germline gives CDR1 MNHNY, CDR2 SVGAGI (reference sequence). V was pared by 0 bases and J by 0 bases, with 12 bases between. CDR3 length equals 18 residues.

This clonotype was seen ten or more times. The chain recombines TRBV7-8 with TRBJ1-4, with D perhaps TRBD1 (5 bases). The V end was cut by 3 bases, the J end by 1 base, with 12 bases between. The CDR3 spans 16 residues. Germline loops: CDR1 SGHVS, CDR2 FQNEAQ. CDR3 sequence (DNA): TGTGCCAGCAGCTTTAACAGGCTACGAACTAATGAAAAACTGTTTTTT. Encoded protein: CASSFNRLRTNEKLFF.

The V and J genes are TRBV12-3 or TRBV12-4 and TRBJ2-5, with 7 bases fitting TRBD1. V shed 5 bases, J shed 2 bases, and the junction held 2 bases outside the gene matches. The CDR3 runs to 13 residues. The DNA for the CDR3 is TGTGCCAGCAGTATGACAGGGCAAGAGACCCAGTACTTC. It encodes CASSMTGQETQYF.

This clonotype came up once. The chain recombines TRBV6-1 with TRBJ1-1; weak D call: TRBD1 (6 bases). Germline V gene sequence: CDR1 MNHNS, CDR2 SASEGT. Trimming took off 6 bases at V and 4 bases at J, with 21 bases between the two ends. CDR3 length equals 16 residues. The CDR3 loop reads CASSPLGQTEGTEAFF. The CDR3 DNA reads TGTGCCAGCAGCCCCCTGGGACAAACGGAGGGCACTGAAGCTTTCTTT.

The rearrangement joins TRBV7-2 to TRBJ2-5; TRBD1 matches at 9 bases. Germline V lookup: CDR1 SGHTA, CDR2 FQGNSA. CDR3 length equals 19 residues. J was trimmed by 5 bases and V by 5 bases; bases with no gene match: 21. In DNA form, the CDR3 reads TGTGCCAGCAGCCCCACGGGTCGCCGGGACAGGGAATTGGTGGAGACCCAGTACTTC. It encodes CASSPTGRRDRELVETQYF. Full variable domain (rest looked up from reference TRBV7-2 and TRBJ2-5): GAGVSQSPSNKVTEKGKDVELRCDPISGHTALYWYRQSLGQGLEFLIYFQGNSAPDKSGLPSDRFSAERTGGSVSTLTIQRTQQEDSAVYLCASSPTGRRDRELVETQYFGPGTRLLVL.

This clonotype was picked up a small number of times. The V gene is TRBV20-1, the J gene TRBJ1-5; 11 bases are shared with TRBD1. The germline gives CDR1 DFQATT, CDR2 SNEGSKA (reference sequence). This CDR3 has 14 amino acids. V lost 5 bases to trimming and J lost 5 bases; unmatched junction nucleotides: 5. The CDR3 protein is CSASDRGQDQPQHF. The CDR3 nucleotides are TGCAGTGCTTCGGACAGGGGGCAGGATCAGCCCCAGCATTTT.

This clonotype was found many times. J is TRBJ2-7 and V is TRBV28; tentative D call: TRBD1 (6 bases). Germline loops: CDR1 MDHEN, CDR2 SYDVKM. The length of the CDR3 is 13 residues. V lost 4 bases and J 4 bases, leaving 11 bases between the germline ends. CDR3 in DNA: TGTGCCAGCAGTTCCCCGGACAGATACGAGCAGTACTTC. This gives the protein CASSSPDRYEQYF.

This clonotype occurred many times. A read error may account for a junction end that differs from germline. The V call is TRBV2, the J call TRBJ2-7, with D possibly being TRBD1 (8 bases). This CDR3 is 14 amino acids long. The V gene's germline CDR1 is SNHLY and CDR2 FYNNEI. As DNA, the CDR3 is TGTGCCAGCAGGGAAGCGGGACAGGTGGTCGAGCAGTACTTC. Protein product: CASREAGQVVEQYF.

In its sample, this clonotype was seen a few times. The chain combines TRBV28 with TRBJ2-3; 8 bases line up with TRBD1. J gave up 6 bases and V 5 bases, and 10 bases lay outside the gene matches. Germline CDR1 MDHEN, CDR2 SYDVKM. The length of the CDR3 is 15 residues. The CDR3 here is CASSRLTGVRDTQYF. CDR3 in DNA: TGTGCCAGCAGTCGCCTGACAGGGGTGAGGGATACGCAGTATTTT.

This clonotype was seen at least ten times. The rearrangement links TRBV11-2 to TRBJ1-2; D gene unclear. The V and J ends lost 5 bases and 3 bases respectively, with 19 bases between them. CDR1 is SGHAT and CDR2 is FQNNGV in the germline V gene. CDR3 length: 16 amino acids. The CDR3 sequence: CASSGGRIGDYYGYTF. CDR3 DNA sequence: TGTGCCAGCAGCGGTGGGAGGATAGGAGATTACTATGGCTACACCTTC.

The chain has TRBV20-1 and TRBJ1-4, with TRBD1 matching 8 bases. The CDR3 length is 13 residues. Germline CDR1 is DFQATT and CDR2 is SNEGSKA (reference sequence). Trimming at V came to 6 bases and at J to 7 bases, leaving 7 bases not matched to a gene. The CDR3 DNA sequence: TGCAGTGCCATAACAGGGGGAGCTGAAAAACTGTTTTTT. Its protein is CSAITGGAEKLFF.

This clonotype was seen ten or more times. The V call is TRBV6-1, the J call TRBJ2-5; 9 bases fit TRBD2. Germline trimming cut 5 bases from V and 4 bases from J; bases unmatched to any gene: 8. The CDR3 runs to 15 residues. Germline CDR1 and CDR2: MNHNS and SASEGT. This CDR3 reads CASSTPRSGRETQYF. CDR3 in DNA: TGTGCCAGCAGTACCCCCCGTAGCGGGAGAGAGACCCAGTACTTC.

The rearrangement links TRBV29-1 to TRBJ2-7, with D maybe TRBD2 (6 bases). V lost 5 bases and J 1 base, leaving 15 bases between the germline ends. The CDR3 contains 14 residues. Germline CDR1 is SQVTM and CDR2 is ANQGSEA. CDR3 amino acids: CSVRDSQGSYEQYF. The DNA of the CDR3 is TGCAGCGTTCGGGACTCCCAAGGATCCTACGAGCAGTACTTC.

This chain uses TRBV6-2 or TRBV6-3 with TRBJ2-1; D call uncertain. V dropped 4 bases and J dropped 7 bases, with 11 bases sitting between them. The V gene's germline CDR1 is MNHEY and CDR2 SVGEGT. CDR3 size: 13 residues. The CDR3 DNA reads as TGTGCCAGCAGTTCGACGTGGGTGAATGAGCAGTTCTTC. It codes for CASSSTWVNEQFF.